Listed below are T cell receptor beta chains from one sample, sequenced in a study of blood T cell repertoires in COVID-19. Sequencing used immunoSEQ multiplex PCR; TCRdb keeps in-frame clones, though not all of them. The table shows 59,000 or so clones, with around 78% occurring only once. The sample consisted of peripheral blood. These receptors were obtained from a human donor in a cohort sampled during active COVID-19. The CDR3 runs from the conserved cysteine through the conserved F or W. Each record gives: clone size, V gene, D gene, J gene, CDR3 protein, CDR3 DNA. The D gene is left open where the match is weak. Not all rows give a size; the values are once, few, many and, for expanded clones, a class.

NA	TRBV3-1/TRBV3-2	NA	TRBJ2-1	CASSQAPQGGWGSYNEQFF	TGTGCCAGCAGCCAAGCCCCCCAGGGGGGATGGGGTTCCTACAATGAGCAGTTCTTC
NA	TRBV6-5	TRBD1	TRBJ2-4	CASRSGTGSDIQYF	TGTGCCAGCAGAAGCGGGACAGGGTCGGACATTCAGTACTTC
NA	TRBV6-6	TRBD1	TRBJ2-7	CASSHTGQGGAYEQYF	TGTGCCAGCAGCCACACGGGACAGGGGGGAGCCTACGAGCAGTACTTC
NA	TRBV6-1	TRBD2	TRBJ2-1	CASSVYGQVAGGNEQFF	TGTGCCAGCAGTGTTTATGGGCAGGTAGCGGGGGGCAATGAGCAGTTCTTC
NA	TRBV4-2	TRBD2	TRBJ2-3	CASSPPSGGTDTQYF	TGTGCCAGCAGCCCCCCTAGCGGGGGCACAGATACGCAGTATTTT
few	TRBV6-6	NA	TRBJ1-1	CASSYDPGLTEAFF	TGTGCCAGCAGCTACGACCCAGGGCTCACTGAAGCTTTCTTT
few	TRBV27	TRBD1	TRBJ1-6	CASSPGTGEFFSYNSPLHF	TGTGCCAGCAGCCCCGGGACAGGGGAATTTTTCTCCTATAATTCACCCCTCCACTTT
NA	TRBV5-1	TRBD1	TRBJ1-2	CASKPTGLYGYTF	TGCGCCAGCAAACCGACAGGGCTCTATGGCTACACCTTC
NA	TRBV2	NA	TRBJ1-5	CASRDGTGGTQHF	TGTGCCAGCAGGGACGGGACCGGGGGGACCCAGCATTTT
few	TRBV3-1/TRBV3-2	NA	TRBJ2-3	CASSQDLVEPYRDTQYF	TGTGCCAGCAGCCAAGATTTAGTAGAACCTTATCGGGATACGCAGTATTTT
once	TRBV18	NA	TRBJ1-1	CASSPETSHTEAFF	TGTGCCAGCTCACCGGAGACTTCGCACACTGAAGCTTTCTTT
NA	TRBV5-5	TRBD1	TRBJ2-2	CASGTGTGEYVGLFF	TGTGCCAGCGGGACCGGGACAGGGGAGTATGTAGGGCTGTTTTTT
NA	TRBV5-8	NA	TRBJ1-1	CASSLPEAEAFF	TGTGCCAGCAGCTTACCAGAGGCTGAAGCTTTCTTT
NA	TRBV7-2	TRBD2	TRBJ2-3	CASSPTTSGGTDTQYF	TGTGCCAGCAGCCCCACGACTAGCGGGGGAACAGATACGCAGTATTTT
few	TRBV4-3	NA	TRBJ2-4	CASSQGYRSEGLKNIQYF	TGCGCCAGCAGCCAAGGGTATCGATCCGAAGGACTCAAAAACATTCAGTACTTC
few	TRBV3-1/TRBV3-2	NA	TRBJ1-6	CASTQITGNSPLHF	TGTGCCAGCACCCAAATCACAGGGAATTCACCCCTCCACTTT
NA	TRBV14	NA	TRBJ1-1	CASSRRSPAEAFF	TGTGCCAGCAGCCGTCGGTCTCCGGCTGAAGCTTTCTTT
NA	TRBV7-2	TRBD1	TRBJ1-4	CASSLISGDRGPRNEKLFF	TGTGCCAGCAGCTTAATTTCGGGGGACAGGGGTCCGCGTAATGAAAAACTGTTTTTT
NA	TRBV18	TRBD2	TRBJ2-1	CASSTPLAGVEEQFF	TGTGCCAGCTCAACCCCCCTAGCGGGGGTAGAGGAGCAGTTCTTC
once	TRBV4-1	TRBD2	TRBJ2-2	CASSVERGSLNTGELFF	TGCGCCAGCAGCGTCGAGCGGGGGAGCTTAAACACCGGGGAGCTGTTTTTT
NA	TRBV27	NA	TRBJ1-1	CASSLLGGEDTEAFF	TGTGCCAGCAGTTTATTAGGGGGAGAGGACACTGAAGCTTTCTTT
few	TRBV5-1	TRBD1	TRBJ1-6	CASSLAGQGSSPLHF	TGCGCCAGCAGCTTGGCGGGACAGGGAAGCTCACCCCTCCACTTT
few	TRBV10-3	TRBD1	TRBJ1-2	CAISDPTGGVGYTF	TGTGCCATCAGTGACCCGACAGGGGGCGTGGGCTACACCTTC
NA	TRBV7-9	NA	TRBJ1-1	CASSAPGPEAFF	TGTGCCAGCAGCGCCCCAGGCCCTGAAGCTTTCTTT
NA	TRBV27	TRBD2	TRBJ2-1	CASSAPLAGGLGEQFF	TGTGCCAGCAGTGCCCCACTAGCGGGGGGGCTAGGTGAGCAGTTCTTC
few	TRBV25-1	NA	TRBJ1-2	CASSEYARGGYTF	TGTGCCAGCAGTGAATATGCCAGAGGGGGCTACACCTTC
NA	TRBV5-5	TRBD2	TRBJ2-5	CASSLVLAGVGTQYF	TGTGCCAGCAGCTTGGTTCTAGCGGGGGTCGGGACCCAGTACTTC
few	TRBV4-3	NA	TRBJ1-4	CASSRLVSTGFDEKLFF	TGCGCCAGCAGCCGCCTAGTTTCAACAGGGTTCGATGAAAAACTGTTTTTT
NA	TRBV18	NA	TRBJ2-1	CASSPEGQPYNEQFF	TGTGCCAGCTCACCGGAGGGACAGCCATACAATGAGCAGTTCTTC
NA	TRBV27	TRBD2	TRBJ2-5	CASRTKAGGQGTQYF	TGTGCCAGCAGGACTAAAGCGGGGGGACAAGGGACCCAGTACTTC
NA	TRBV5-1	TRBD2	TRBJ2-3	CASSQGLVGSTDTQYF	TGCGCCAGCAGCCAGGGACTAGTTGGTAGCACAGATACGCAGTATTTT
NA	TRBV11-2	TRBD1	TRBJ1-3	CASSLTGQASFSGNTIYF	TGTGCCAGCAGCCTCACCGGACAGGCATCTTTCTCTGGAAACACCATATATTTT
NA	TRBV6-2/TRBV6-3	NA	TRBJ1-1	CASSTQGPINTEAFF	TGTGCCAGCAGCACGCAGGGGCCTATTAACACTGAAGCTTTCTTT
NA	TRBV24-1	TRBD2	TRBJ2-1	CATSGGGSNNEQFF	TGTGCCACCAGCGGGGGGGGGTCAAACAATGAGCAGTTCTTC
NA	TRBV24-1	TRBD2	TRBJ2-3	CATSGQTSGGADTQYF	TGTGCCACCAGTGGCCAGACTAGCGGGGGGGCAGATACGCAGTATTTT
NA	TRBV6-4	NA	TRBJ2-1	CASSEQAYNEQFF	TGTGCCAGCAGTGAACAGGCCTACAATGAGCAGTTCTTC
NA	TRBV5-4	NA	TRBJ1-1	CASSPRTENTEAFF	TGTGCCAGCAGCCCCCGGACAGAGAACACTGAAGCTTTCTTT
NA	TRBV7-2	NA	TRBJ2-5	CASSLGQEETQYF	TGTGCCAGCAGCTTAGGTCAGGAAGAGACCCAGTACTTC
NA	TRBV2	NA	TRBJ1-3	CASRGLRTAHSGNTIYF	TGTGCCAGCAGGGGCCTCCGGACAGCTCACTCTGGAAACACCATATATTTT
NA	TRBV10-3	TRBD2	TRBJ2-5	CAISGAGGQETQYF	TGTGCCATCAGTGGAGCGGGGGGGCAAGAGACCCAGTACTTC
NA	TRBV12-5	NA	TRBJ2-5	CASGLVVFRGFWETQYF	TGTGCTAGTGGTTTGGTAGTTTTCAGGGGATTTTGGGAGACCCAGTACTTC
NA	TRBV7-2	TRBD1	TRBJ2-1	CASSLGWGQGSEQFF	TGTGCCAGCAGCTTAGGGTGGGGACAGGGAAGTGAGCAGTTCTTC
NA	TRBV7-2	NA	TRBJ2-3	CASSSLLRRDTQYF	TGTGCCAGCAGCTCCCTCTTACGGCGGGATACGCAGTATTTT
once	TRBV18	TRBD1	TRBJ1-4	CASSPGQVDEKLFF	TGTGCCAGCTCACCGGGACAGGTTGATGAAAAACTGTTTTTT
NA	TRBV11-2	NA	TRBJ2-6	CASSRQQVSGANVLTF	TGTGCCAGCAGCCGTCAACAGGTCTCTGGGGCCAACGTCCTGACTTTC
NA	TRBV5-1	TRBD1	TRBJ2-5	CASSFRQGKETQYF	TGCGCCAGCAGCTTCCGACAGGGGAAGGAGACCCAGTACTTC
NA	TRBV7-9	NA	TRBJ2-1	CASSYPMGGLAHNEQFF	TGTGCCAGCAGCTACCCAATGGGTGGGCTAGCTCACAATGAGCAGTTCTTC
NA	TRBV11-2	NA	TRBJ1-1	CASSFGANTEAFF	TGTGCCAGCAGCTTCGGAGCGAACACTGAAGCTTTCTTT
NA	TRBV7-2	NA	TRBJ2-3	CASSLVGGRGRADTQYF	TGTGCCAGCAGCTTAGTCGGCGGCAGGGGTCGAGCAGATACGCAGTATTTT
NA	TRBV7-3	TRBD2	TRBJ2-5	CASSAGGTGETQYF	TGTGCCAGCAGCGCCGGGGGGACTGGGGAGACCCAGTACTTC
NA	TRBV3-1/TRBV3-2	TRBD1	TRBJ1-2	CASSQVGQGMGKGYTF	TGTGCCAGCAGCCAAGTCGGACAGGGGATGGGAAAGGGCTACACCTTC
NA	TRBV5-4	TRBD1	TRBJ1-2	CASSPGGQGGYGYTF	TGTGCCAGCAGCCCCGGGGGACAGGGAGGTTATGGCTACACCTTC
NA	TRBV7-2	NA	TRBJ1-1	CASSYRPGAEAFF	TGTGCCAGCAGCTACCGTCCAGGGGCTGAAGCTTTCTTT
NA	TRBV7-9	TRBD1	TRBJ1-2	CASSPGGQGAFDGYTF	TGTGCCAGCAGCCCGGGGGGACAGGGGGCATTTGATGGCTACACCTTC